The 19 T cell receptor beta chains in this list originate from one sample, sequenced in a study of cytotoxic CD8 clonotypes in ibrutinib-treated CLL. Libraries were prepared by immunoSEQ multiplex PCR; TCRdb keeps only in-frame clonotypes and omits some of them. The sample shows about 200,000 clones, roughly 79% of them seen only once. This specimen was PBMCs, taken after 12 months of ibrutinib treatment. Source of these receptors: a human donor with chronic lymphocytic leukemia.

V and J are TRBV28 and TRBJ2-4; TRBD1 matches 12 bases. V dropped 6 bases and J dropped 9; count of bases not matched to a gene: 12. The CDR3 covers 16 residues. Germline V gene lookup returns CDR1 MDHEN and CDR2 SYDVKM. CDR3 nucleotide sequence: TGTGCCAGCAGCTATATTTACGGGACAGGGGGCAGCATTCAGTACTTC. Its protein is CASSYIYGTGGSIQYF.

The chain joins TRBV30 to TRBJ2-7; D is perhaps TRBD2 (6 bases). The V gene lost 4 bases and the J gene lost 1 base, with 11 bases spanning the gap. Germline CDR1 GTSNPN, CDR2 SVGIG (reference sequence). The CDR3 spans 13 residues. Here the CDR3 DNA reads TGTGCCTGGACCCGGGGAGGTTCCTACGAGCAGTACTTC. It codes for CAWTRGGSYEQYF.

The CDR3 DNA is TGTGCCAGCAGCTTAATTGGGTTCGGCGAGCAGTACTTC. This codes for CASSLIGFGEQYF. The chain couples TRBV11-1 to TRBJ2-7, with unresolved D. The germline V and J ends were trimmed by 2 bases and 6 bases, with 11 bases remaining between them. The germline V gene has CDR1 SGHAT and CDR2 FQDESV (reference sequence). The CDR3 consists of 13 residues.

On this clone itself: This same CDR3 is encoded by further DNA sequences in the sample. The J gene is TRBJ2-7, the V gene TRBV5-6; no clear D gene. The CDR3 consists of 11 residues. V shed 4 bases and J shed 4 bases, with 6 bases lying between them. Germline loops: CDR1 SGHDT, CDR2 YYEEEE. DNA for the CDR3: TGTGCCAGCAGCCTGGGTTACGAGCAGTACTTC. This gives the protein CASSLGYEQYF. The full variable domain, with the rest looked up from reference TRBV5-6 and TRBJ2-7, is DAGVTQSPTHLIKTRGQQVTLRCSPKSGHDTVSWYQQALGQGPQFIFQYYEEEERQRGNFPDRFSGHQFPNYSSELNVNALLLGDSALYLCASSLGYEQYFGPGTRLTVT.

The rearrangement links TRBV30 to TRBJ2-5; the D call may be TRBD1 or TRBD2 (5 bases each). V lost 2 bases to trimming and J lost 7 bases, with 17 bases between them. Germline V CDR1 and CDR2: GTSNPN, SVGIG (reference sequence). The length of the CDR3 is 14 residues. In DNA form, the CDR3 reads TGTGCCTGGAGTAGGGGCCAGGGCGCGGGGACCCAGTACTTC. This codes for CAWSRGQGAGTQYF.

The gene calls are TRBV5-1 and TRBJ1-1; the D gene is possibly TRBD1 (6 bases). V was cut by 7 bases and J by 1 base, with 11 bases left in between. The germline V gene encodes CDR1 SGHRS and CDR2 YFSETQ. The CDR3 consists of 13 residues. The CDR3 protein is CASQEGENTEAFF. Written as DNA, the CDR3 is TGCGCCAGCCAGGAGGGGGAGAACACTGAAGCTTTCTTT.

There are many counts of this clone. The chain links TRBV27 to TRBJ2-3; D uncertain. The CDR3 sequence is 12 residues long. The V gene lost 3 bases and the J gene lost 5 bases, with 6 bases spanning the gap. Germline values: CDR1 MNHEY, CDR2 SMNVEV (reference sequence). The CDR3 sequence is CASSFNVDTQYF. The DNA for the CDR3 is TGTGCCAGCAGTTTTAATGTAGATACGCAGTATTTT.

This chain uses TRBV5-5 with TRBJ1-2, with D possibly matching TRBD1 (6 bases). Per germline, CDR1 SGHKS and CDR2 YYEKEE (reference sequence). V lost 3 bases and J 4 bases, leaving 10 bases between the germline ends. There are 13 residues in the CDR3. The CDR3 here is CASSWGQAYGYTF. The CDR3 coding sequence is TGTGCCAGCAGCTGGGGACAAGCCTATGGCTACACCTTC.

The CDR3 reads CASAQDRTEKLFF. The CDR3 DNA reads as TGCGCCAGCGCTCAGGACAGGACAGAAAAACTGTTTTTT. The chain links TRBV4-1 to TRBJ1-4; 7 bases fit TRBD1. With V trimmed by 8 bases and J by 8 bases, 8 bases remained unmatched. The V gene's germline CDR1 is MGHRA and CDR2 YSYEKL. The CDR3 extends over 13 amino acids.

J is TRBJ2-7 and V is TRBV28, with 12 bases lining up with TRBD2. CDR1 is MDHEN and CDR2 is SYDVKM in the germline V gene. With V trimmed by 5 bases and J by 6 bases, 8 bases remained unmatched. The CDR3 runs 15 residues. CDR3 sequence reads: CASSPPTSGRGEQYF. The CDR3, as DNA: TGTGCCAGCAGTCCGCCGACTAGCGGGAGAGGCGAGCAGTACTTC.

This chain joins TRBV10-1 and TRBJ1-1; D might be TRBD1 (6 bases). V lost 4 bases and J 9 bases, leaving 12 bases between the germline ends. Germline V lookup: CDR1 WNHNN, CDR2 SYGVQD (reference sequence). The CDR3 runs 12 residues. The CDR3 DNA reads TGCGCCAGCAGTGCCACAGGGAGGAAAGCTTTCTTT. It encodes CASSATGRKAFF.

The genes are TRBV15 and TRBJ1-5; tentatively, D is TRBD1 (6 bases). Trimming pared 7 bases from V and 6 bases from J, leaving 16 bases between. This CDR3 region has 14 residues. Looked up from germline, CDR1 is LNHNV and CDR2 is YYDKDF (reference sequence). The CDR3 DNA is TGTGCCACCAAGGGGGTCAGGGAAGGTCAGCCCCAGCATTTT. It encodes CATKGVREGQPQHF.

V gene TRBV5-6 combines with J gene TRBJ2-2; 8 nucleotides agree with TRBD1. CDR1 is SGHDT, CDR2 YYEEEE, per germline. V lost 2 bases, J lost 4 bases, and 1 base stayed unmatched. This CDR3 region has 14 residues. The CDR3 loop reads CASSLGQGTGELFF. The CDR3 DNA is TGTGCCAGCAGCTTAGGACAGGGCACCGGGGAGCTGTTTTTT.

The chain joins TRBV5-1 to TRBJ2-7, with D possibly called TRBD1 or TRBD2 (5 bases each). CDR3 size: 14 residues. V lost 2 bases and J lost 2, with 11 bases in between. The germline V gene encodes CDR1 SGHRS and CDR2 YFSETQ. CDR3 loop: CASSFSEGTYEQYF. The DNA for the CDR3 is TGCGCCAGCAGCTTCTCCGAGGGGACCTACGAGCAGTACTTC.

This sequence joins TRBV11-2 and TRBJ2-7; possibly TRBD1 for D (6 bases). The CDR3 is 15 residues long. The V and J ends lost 2 bases and 2 bases respectively, with 13 bases between them. Germline loops: CDR1 SGHAT, CDR2 FQNNGV. This CDR3 is CASSLTPAGAYEQYF. CDR3 in DNA: TGTGCCAGCAGCTTAACCCCGGCAGGGGCCTACGAGCAGTACTTC.

About this clone itself: One end of the junction fails to match germline, which may point to a read error. This rearrangement joins TRBV7-9 to TRBJ1-4, with D possibly being TRBD1 (6 bases). The germline gives CDR1 SEHNR, CDR2 FQNEAQ (reference sequence). The CDR3 length is 13 residues. CDR3: CASSLVGLRGQVF. The DNA for the CDR3 is TGTGCCAGCAGCTTAGTTGGGCTCCGGGGGCAGGTTTTT.

V gene TRBV7-9 combines with J gene TRBJ2-3; D assignment may be TRBD1 or TRBD2 (5 bases each). Germline-derived CDR1 and CDR2 are SEHNR and FQNEAQ (reference sequence). The CDR3 loop spans 15 amino acids. Trimming shortened V by 1 base and J by 3 bases, and 11 bases separated the two germline ends. The CDR3 DNA reads as TGTGCCAGCAGCTTAGGGAGAGGGGTAACAGATACGCAGTATTTT. It specifies CASSLGRGVTDTQYF. The entire variable domain, with the rest obtained from reference TRBV7-9 and TRBJ2-3, is as follows: DTGVSQNPRHKITKRGQNVTFRCDPISEHNRLYWYRQTLGQGPEFLTYFQNEAQLEKSRLLSDRFSAERPKGSFSTLEIQRTEQGDSAMYLCASSLGRGVTDTQYFGPGTRLTVL.

This clone occurred once. CDR3 sequence: CASRPTTNYGYTF. The CDR3 bases are TGTGCCAGCAGACCTACAACTAACTATGGCTACACCTTC. The chain carries TRBV7-8 and TRBJ1-2, with no clear D. This CDR3 contains 13 residues. Trimming pared 6 bases from V and 0 bases from J, leaving 8 bases between. Germline V CDR1 and CDR2: SGHVS, FQNEAQ.

The V call is TRBV6-5, the J call TRBJ1-5; D perhaps matches TRBD1 (6 bases). V lost 6 bases and J 6 bases, leaving 15 bases between the germline ends. This CDR3 has 14 amino acids. Germline CDR1 MNHEY, CDR2 SVGAGI. CDR3 loop: CASRSRGGIQPQHF. In nucleotides, the CDR3 is TGTGCCAGCAGAAGCAGGGGAGGGATTCAGCCCCAGCATTTT.